These 3 T cell receptor beta chains share one sample of origin, sequenced in a study of CD4+ T cells in melanoma. TCRdb's table, derived via immunoSEQ multiplex PCR, lists solely in-frame clones and lacks some. The repertoire includes some 11,000 clones, about 72% of them detected once, and 11% to 15% sits in the top ten. Sequenced: cells from a culture (not recorded whether cultured in vitro). These receptors were taken from a human donor with melanoma.

The V and J genes are TRBV6-5 and TRBJ2-7; D gene uncertain. V lost 3 bases to trimming and J lost 0 bases, with 9 bases between them. Germline CDR1 reads MNHEY; CDR2 reads SVGAGI. The CDR3 sequence is 14 residues long. The CDR3 region has the DNA TGTGCCAGCAGTTATATCAAGGGCTCCTACGAGCAGTACTTC. Its protein product is CASSYIKGSYEQYF.

This clone came up a few times. The rearrangement links TRBV6-6 to TRBJ1-6; D possibly corresponds to TRBD1 (5 bases). CDR1 is MNHNY and CDR2 is SVGAGI in the germline V gene (reference sequence). The CDR3 has 14 amino acids. V lost 2 bases, J lost 10 bases, and 12 bases lay in between. The CDR3 sequence: CASSYEGSESPLHF. The CDR3 DNA reads TGTGCCAGCAGTTACGAGGGGTCGGAATCACCCCTCCACTTT.

This chain joins TRBV5-4 and TRBJ1-3, with a tentative D call TRBD1 (5 bases). This CDR3 is 15 amino acids long. Germline V gene lookup returns CDR1 SGHNT and CDR2 YYREEE (reference sequence). Trimming cost V 4 bases and J 0 bases, with 11 bases left between them. The CDR3 region has the DNA TGTGCCAGCAGCGAGGGACCCAGCTCTGGAAACACCATATATTTT. As protein: CASSEGPSSGNTIYF.